Following are 9 T cell receptor beta chains from one sample sequenced in a study of blood T cell repertoires in COVID-19. The protocol was immunoSEQ multiplex PCR, while the TCRdb copy is restricted to in-frame clones and leaves out a portion. The sample has about 200,000 clones, around nine tenths seen once. Material for sequencing was peripheral blood. The origin of the receptors is a man aged 18 to 30 with active or convalescent COVID-19.

The chain combines TRBV5-1 with TRBJ2-1; perhaps TRBD2 as D (5 bases). Germline values: CDR1 SGHRS, CDR2 YFSETQ. V was shortened by 0 bases and J by 4 bases, with 8 bases between the two germline ends. The CDR3 runs to 14 residues. The CDR3 sequence: CASSLGGAYNEQFF. Here the CDR3 DNA reads TGCGCCAGCAGCTTGGGGGGAGCATACAATGAGCAGTTCTTC.

The chain joins TRBV5-1 to TRBJ1-4, with 9 bases aligning to TRBD1. The CDR3 has 17 amino acids. Trimming at V came to 2 bases and at J to 4 bases, leaving 9 bases not matched to a gene. The V gene's germline CDR1 is SGHRS and CDR2 YFSETQ. The CDR3 is CASSLTQQGALNEKLFF. Written as DNA, the CDR3 is TGCGCCAGCAGCTTAACTCAACAGGGGGCTCTTAATGAAAAACTGTTTTTT. The variable domain in full, with the rest retrieved from reference TRBV5-1 and TRBJ1-4, is KAGVTQTPRYLIKTRGQQVTLSCSPISGHRSVSWYQQTPGQGLQFLFEYFSETQRNKGNFPGRFSGRQFSNSRSEMNVSTLELGDSALYLCASSLTQQGALNEKLFFGSGTQLSVL.

The chain recombines TRBV27 with TRBJ2-5; D gene ambiguous. V was pared by 7 bases and J by 1 base, with 13 bases between. The CDR3 is 14 residues long. Per the germline V gene, CDR1 is MNHEY and CDR2 is SMNVEV (reference sequence). CDR3 residues: CASTPMTGQETQYF. DNA for the CDR3: TGTGCCAGCACCCCCATGACGGGCCAAGAGACCCAGTACTTC.

The chain combines TRBV30 with TRBJ2-5, with D hard to call. Germline V gene data show CDR1 as GTSNPN and CDR2 as SVGIG (reference sequence). The CDR3 spans 12 residues. Between the trimmed V and J ends, which lost 8 bases and 5 bases, there was a span of 15 bases. The CDR3 loop reads CAAISVYETQYF. The CDR3 DNA reads as TGTGCCGCGATATCCGTGTATGAGACCCAGTACTTC.

The chain combines TRBV3-1 (or the pseudogene TRBV3-2) with TRBJ2-3; D unresolved. This CDR3 is built from 15 residues. V dropped 4 bases and J dropped 0 bases, with 11 bases sitting between them. Germline CDR1 reads LGHDT; CDR2 reads YNNKEL (reference sequence). CDR3 coding DNA: TGTGCCAGCAGCCCGTATCTTACTAGCACAGATACGCAGTATTTT. It translates to CASSPYLTSTDTQYF.

J is TRBJ2-1 and V is TRBV11-3; 8 bases map to TRBD2. The CDR3 is 15 amino acids. CDR1 is SGHNT, CDR2 YENEEA, per germline. The V and J ends lost 2 bases and 6 bases, in that order; junction bases with no gene match: 6. CDR3 in DNA: TGTGCCAGCAGCTTAATGCGGGAGGTCCCCAATGAGCAGTTCTTC. It codes for CASSLMREVPNEQFF.

The chain recombines TRBV9 with TRBJ1-5, with unresolved D. V shed 2 bases and J shed 3 bases, with 12 bases lying between them. The V gene's germline CDR1 is SGDLS and CDR2 YYNGEE. The CDR3 is made up of 15 amino acids. Here the CDR3 reads CASSVGEGPNQPQHF. In DNA form, the CDR3 reads TGTGCCAGCAGCGTGGGCGAGGGCCCCAATCAGCCCCAGCATTTT.

The gene calls are TRBV6-6 and TRBJ2-5; TRBD1 agrees at 7 bases. V lost 5 bases and J lost 5; bases outside the gene matches: 5. The CDR3 totals 13 residues. Germline V gives CDR1 MNHNY, CDR2 SVGAGI (reference sequence). The CDR3 protein is CASSRQGWETQYF. CDR3 DNA: TGTGCCAGCAGTAGACAGGGTTGGGAGACCCAGTACTTC.

As for this clone: This sample includes further DNA sequences coding for the same CDR3. The chain couples TRBV6-5 to TRBJ1-1, with 7 bases fitting TRBD1. Per germline, CDR1 MNHEY and CDR2 SVGAGI. V lost 5 bases and J lost 1; bases outside the gene matches: 1. This CDR3 is 13 amino acids long. The chain's CDR3 is CASSRQGNTEAFF. CDR3 nucleotide sequence: TGTGCCAGCAGTAGACAGGGGAACACTGAAGCTTTCTTT.